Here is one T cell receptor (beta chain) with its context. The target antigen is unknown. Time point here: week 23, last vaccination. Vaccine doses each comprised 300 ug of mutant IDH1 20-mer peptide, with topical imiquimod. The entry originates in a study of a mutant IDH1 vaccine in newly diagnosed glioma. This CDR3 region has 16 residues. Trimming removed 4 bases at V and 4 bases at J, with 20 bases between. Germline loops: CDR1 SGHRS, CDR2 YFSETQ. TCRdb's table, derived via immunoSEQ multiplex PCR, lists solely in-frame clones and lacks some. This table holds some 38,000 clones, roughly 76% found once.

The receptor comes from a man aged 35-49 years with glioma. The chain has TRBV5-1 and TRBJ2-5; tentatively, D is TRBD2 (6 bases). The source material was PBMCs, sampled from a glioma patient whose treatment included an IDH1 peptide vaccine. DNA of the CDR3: TGCGCCAGCAGCGTGGGTGGGGGGAATCATCGAGAGACCCAGTACTTC. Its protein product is CASSVGGGNHRETQYF.